This TCR beta chain stems from a study of T cell responses to AZD1222 COVID-19 vaccine. Sequencing used immunoSEQ multiplex PCR; TCRdb keeps in-frame clones, though not all of them. This table has roughly 140,000 clones, 85% to 90% appearing once. The CDR3 consists of 15 residues. With 0 bases clipped from V and 7 bases from J, the junction kept 7 bases outside the gene matches. Germline CDR1 is SGHAT and CDR2 is FQDESV (reference sequence). The specimen comprised peripheral blood, sampled 28 days after the second AZD1222 dose. The sequence was collected from an adult who received the AZD1222 COVID-19 vaccine. V is TRBV11-1 and J is TRBJ2-5, with 8 bases identical to TRBD2. The CDR3 nucleotides are TGTGCCAGCAGCTTAGCGCGGGGGGCGGAGCGGACCCAGTACTTC. Residues: CASSLARGAERTQYF.